This entry features one T cell receptor (beta chain) sequence. What it binds is unknown. Only in-frame clones appear in the TCRdb table, and some are missing; sequencing was by immunoSEQ multiplex PCR. The repertoire holds 150,000 to 200,000 clones, just over 90% seen once, with nearly 1% in the top ten. These data originate in a study of T cell responses to AZD1222 COVID-19 vaccine. Overall study: Second doses at about 4 or about 12 weeks were pooled. Study conclusions and caveats: Receipt of two AZD1222 doses was followed by a rise in Spike-specific TCR breadth and depth.

V was shortened by 2 bases and J by 1 base, with 11 bases between the two germline ends. Per germline, CDR1 SGHDN and CDR2 FVKESK. The CDR3 sequence is 15 residues long. This sample comprised peripheral blood, obtained on day 0 of AZD1222 vaccination. The chain links TRBV14 to TRBJ1-2; maybe TRBD1 (5 bases). The TCR comes from an adult in good health. The CDR3 DNA is TGTGCCAGCAGCCAATTGACAGAATTTAACTATGGCTACACCTTC. It translates to CASSQLTEFNYGYTF. Variable domain in full (rest from reference TRBV14 and TRBJ1-2): EAGVTQFPSHSVIEKGQTVTLRCDPISGHDNLYWYRRVMGKEIKFLLHFVKESKQDESGMPNNRFLAERTGGTYSTLKVQPAELEDSGVYFCASSQLTEFNYGYTFGSGTRLTVV.